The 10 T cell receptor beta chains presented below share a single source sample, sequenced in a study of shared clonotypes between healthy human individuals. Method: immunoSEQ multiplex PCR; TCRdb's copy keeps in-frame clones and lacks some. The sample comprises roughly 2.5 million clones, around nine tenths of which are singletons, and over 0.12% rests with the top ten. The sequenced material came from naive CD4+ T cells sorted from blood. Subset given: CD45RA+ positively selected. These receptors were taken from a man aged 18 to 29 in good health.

The CDR3 loop is CASRGPSLYEQYF. The DNA of the CDR3 is TGCGCCAGCAGGGGACCTTCTCTCTACGAGCAGTACTTC. V gene TRBV10-2 combines with J gene TRBJ2-7, with D perhaps assigned TRBD1 or TRBD2 (5 bases each). V lost 6 bases, J lost 3 bases, and 12 bases lay in between. CDR3 size: 13 residues. Germline assignment: CDR1 WSHSY and CDR2 SAAADI.

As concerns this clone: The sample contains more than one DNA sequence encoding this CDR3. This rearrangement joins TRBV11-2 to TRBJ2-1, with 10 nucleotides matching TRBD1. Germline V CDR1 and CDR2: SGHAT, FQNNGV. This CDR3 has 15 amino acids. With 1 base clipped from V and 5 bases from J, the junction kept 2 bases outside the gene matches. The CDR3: CASSLGDRGHNEQFF. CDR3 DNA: TGTGCCAGCAGCTTAGGGGACAGGGGCCACAATGAGCAGTTCTTC. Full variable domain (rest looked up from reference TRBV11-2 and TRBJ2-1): EAGVAQSPRYKIIEKRQSVAFWCNPISGHATLYWYQQILGQGPKLLIQFQNNGVVDDSQLPKDRFSAERLKGVDSTLKIQPAKLEDSAVYLCASSLGDRGHNEQFFGPGTRLTVL.

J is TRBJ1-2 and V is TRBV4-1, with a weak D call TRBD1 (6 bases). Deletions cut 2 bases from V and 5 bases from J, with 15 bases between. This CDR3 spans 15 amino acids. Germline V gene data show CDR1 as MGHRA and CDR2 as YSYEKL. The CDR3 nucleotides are TGCGCCAGCAGCCAAATCCGGGGGGCTGGGTATGGCTACACCTTC. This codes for CASSQIRGAGYGYTF.

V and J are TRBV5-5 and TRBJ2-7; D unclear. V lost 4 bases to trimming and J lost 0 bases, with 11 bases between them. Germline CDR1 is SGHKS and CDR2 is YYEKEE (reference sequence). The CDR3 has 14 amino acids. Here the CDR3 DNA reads TGTGCCAGCAGCGTCTTTGGACCCTCCTACGAGCAGTACTTC. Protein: CASSVFGPSYEQYF.

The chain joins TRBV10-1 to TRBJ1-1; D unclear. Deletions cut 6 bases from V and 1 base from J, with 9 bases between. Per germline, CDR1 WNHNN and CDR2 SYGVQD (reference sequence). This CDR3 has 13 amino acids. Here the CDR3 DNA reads TGCGCCAGCAGACGGACGGCGAACACTGAAGCTTTCTTT. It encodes CASRRTANTEAFF.

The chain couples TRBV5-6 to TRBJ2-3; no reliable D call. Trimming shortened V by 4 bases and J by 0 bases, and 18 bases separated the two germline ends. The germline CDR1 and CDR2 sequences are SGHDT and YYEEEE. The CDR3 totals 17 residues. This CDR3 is CASSPKGRWGSTDTQYF. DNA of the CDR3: TGTGCCAGCAGCCCGAAGGGCAGGTGGGGAAGCACAGATACGCAGTATTTT.

The CDR3 nucleotides read TGTGCCAGCAGCTCGTCAGGGCTTGGCAATGAGCAGTTCTTC. This codes for CASSSSGLGNEQFF. The chain links TRBV7-9 to TRBJ2-1; tentative D call: TRBD1 (5 bases). Trimming removed 4 bases from V and 6 bases from J, with 13 bases in between. The CDR3 spans 14 residues. The V gene's germline CDR1 is SEHNR and CDR2 FQNEAQ (reference sequence).

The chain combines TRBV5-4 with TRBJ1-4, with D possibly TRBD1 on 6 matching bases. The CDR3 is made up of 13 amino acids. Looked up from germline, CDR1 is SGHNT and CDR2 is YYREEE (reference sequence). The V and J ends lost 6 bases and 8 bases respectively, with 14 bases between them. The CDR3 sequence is CASNAPGEEKLFF. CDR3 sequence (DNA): TGTGCCAGCAACGCGCCAGGGGAGGAAAAACTGTTTTTT.

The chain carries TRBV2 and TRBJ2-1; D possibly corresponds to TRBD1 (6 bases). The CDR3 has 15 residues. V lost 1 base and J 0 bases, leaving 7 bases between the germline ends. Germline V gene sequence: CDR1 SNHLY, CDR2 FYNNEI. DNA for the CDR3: TGTGCCAGCAGTGAAGGACAGGCCTCCTACAATGAGCAGTTCTTC. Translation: CASSEGQASYNEQFF.

This CDR3 is CASSIVLRGLYEQYF. The CDR3 DNA follows: TGTGCCAGTAGTATAGTTTTAAGGGGGCTCTACGAGCAGTACTTC. This chain connects TRBV19 to TRBJ2-7; TRBD1 agrees at 7 bases. Trimming cost V 1 base and J 3 bases; bases outside gene matches: 6. CDR1 LNHDA and CDR2 SQIVND come from the germline V gene (reference sequence). CDR3 length: 15 amino acids.